What follows describes a single T cell receptor (beta chain). Its antigen remains unknown. This sample is drawn from a study of early T cells in non-severe SARS-CoV-2 infection. The wider study: Sequencing was performed on bulk RNA from unsorted whole blood, leaving chains unpaired.

V was clipped by 0 bases and J by 7 bases, with 15 bases between them. The CDR3 spans 14 residues. Germline V gives CDR1 DFQATT, CDR2 SNEGSKA (reference sequence). Whole-study findings and limits: Anti-spike CD8 responses were favored in VDJdb matching, and private and CD4 specificities were missed.

Individual cDNA molecules received unique molecular identifiers during library preparation. TCRdb fed the 5' RACE reads into MiXCR, producing one record per CDR3 protein. The sample includes approximately 69,000 distinct CDR3 sequences, 12% of them seen just once. The sample taken for sequencing was whole blood. This clonotype was sampled from an adult who was a healthcare worker with PCR-confirmed SARS-CoV-2 infection or an uninfected control (not recorded which). This chain uses TRBV20-1 with TRBJ1-2; D is perhaps TRBD1 (5 bases). CDR3 in amino acids: CSARDTQGYFGYTF. The CDR3 DNA sequence: TGCAGTGCTAGAGATACCCAGGGTTATTTTGGCTACACCTTC.